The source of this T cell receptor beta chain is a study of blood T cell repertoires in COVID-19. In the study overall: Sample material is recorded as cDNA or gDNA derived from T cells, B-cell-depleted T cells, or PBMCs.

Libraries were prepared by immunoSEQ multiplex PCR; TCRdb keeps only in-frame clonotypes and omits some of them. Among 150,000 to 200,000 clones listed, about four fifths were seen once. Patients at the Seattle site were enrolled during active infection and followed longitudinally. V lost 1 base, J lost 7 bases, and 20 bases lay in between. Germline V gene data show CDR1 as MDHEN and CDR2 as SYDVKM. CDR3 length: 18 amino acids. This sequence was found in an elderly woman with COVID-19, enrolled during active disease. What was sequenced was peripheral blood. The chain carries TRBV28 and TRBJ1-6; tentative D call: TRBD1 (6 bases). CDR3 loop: CASSLSSTGHLENSPLHF. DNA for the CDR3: TGTGCCAGCAGTTTATCCTCAACGGGACACCTCGAGAATTCACCCCTCCACTTT.